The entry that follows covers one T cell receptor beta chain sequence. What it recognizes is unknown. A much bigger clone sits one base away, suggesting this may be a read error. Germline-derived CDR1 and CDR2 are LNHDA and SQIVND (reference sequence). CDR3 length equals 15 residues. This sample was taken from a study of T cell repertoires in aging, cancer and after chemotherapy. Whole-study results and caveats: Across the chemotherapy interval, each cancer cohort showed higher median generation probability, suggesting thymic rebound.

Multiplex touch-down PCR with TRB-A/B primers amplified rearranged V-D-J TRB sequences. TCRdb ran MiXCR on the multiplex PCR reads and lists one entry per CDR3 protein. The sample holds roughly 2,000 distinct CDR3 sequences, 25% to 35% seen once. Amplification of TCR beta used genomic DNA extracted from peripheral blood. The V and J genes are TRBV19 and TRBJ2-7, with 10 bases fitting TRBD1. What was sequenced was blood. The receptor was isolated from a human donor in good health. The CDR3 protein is CARSIGQGEFSEQYF. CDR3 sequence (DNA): TGTGCCAGAAGTATCGGACAGGGGGAATTTAGCGAGCAGTACTTC.